This passage covers 3 T cell receptor beta chains from one sample sequenced in a study of T cells in Graves' hyperthyroidism and ophthalmopathy. Amplified TCR beta CDR3 regions came from RNA transcripts. HTBI primers were employed in a first-round RT-PCR of the TCR CDR3. TCRdb re-called the multiplex PCR reads with MiXCR, one entry per CDR3 protein. This sample has approximately 600,000 distinct CDR3 sequences; about 15% occur once, and the top ten carry less than 6%. Sequences were obtained from blood. The receptor source for this set is a young woman with Graves' hyperthyroidism that later progressed to Graves' ophthalmopathy.

This clonotype was observed at least ten times. The chain has TRBV20-1 and TRBJ1-1, with D perhaps matching TRBD1 (6 bases). The CDR3 is 11 residues long. Germline-derived CDR1 and CDR2 are DFQATT and SNEGSKA (reference sequence). Trimming shortened V by 6 bases and J by 5 bases, and 10 bases separated the two germline ends. The CDR3 DNA sequence: TGCAGTGCAAAGGGGGGGACTGAAGCTTTCTTT. Protein: CSAKGGTEAFF.

This clonotype was seen only once. A junction boundary mismatches the germline segment, possibly from a read error. The rearrangement joins TRBV2 to TRBJ2-5, with TRBD1 matching 7 bases. Germline V gene lookup returns CDR1 SNHLY and CDR2 FYNNEI. The CDR3 spans 11 residues. The CDR3 region is CASSETDRPHF. CDR3 nucleotides: TGTGCCAGCAGTGAAACGGACAGGCCCCACTTC. Based on the CDR3 plus reference TRBV2 and TRBJ2-5, the full variable domain is EPEVTQTPSHQVTQMGQEVILRCVPISNHLYFYWYRQILGQKVEFLVSFYNNEISEKSEIFDDQFSVERPDGSNFTLKIRSTKLEDSAMYFCASSETDRPHFGPGTRLLVL.

The chain carries TRBV24-1 and TRBJ1-2, with D hard to call. The V end lost 1 base, the J end lost 14 bases, and 19 bases lay between the germline ends. The CDR3 spans 14 residues. Germline loops: CDR1 KGHDR, CDR2 SFDVKD. The CDR3 spells CATSDFSAVPRLTF. The CDR3 nucleotides read TGTGCCACCAGTGATTTTTCGGCGGTCCCTCGTTTGACCTTC.